This T cell receptor (beta chain) appears in the sequencing data of a study of blood T cell repertoires in COVID-19. Looking at the study overall: Samples came from the United States, Italy and Spain, spanning acute and convalescent COVID-19. Sources were T cells, B-cell-depleted T cells, or PBMCs; the material itself was cDNA or gDNA.

V was clipped by 3 bases and J by 0 bases; unmatched bases: 2. Germline CDR1 reads SGHVS; CDR2 reads FQNEAQ. The CDR3 runs 15 residues. This clone was found once. Original data processing: By means of reference gene primer amplification, nucleated cell counts were estimated. The table came from immunoSEQ multiplex PCR; TCRdb's copy has only in-frame clones and leaves some out. The D gene and trimming were derived from the DNA, and the V and J assignments and clone size from that table. The sample comprises 250,000 to 300,000 clones, around nine tenths of which are singletons, and around 12% rests with the top ten.

This rearrangement joins TRBV7-8 to TRBJ1-3, with 7 bases fitting TRBD1. The sample comprised peripheral blood. This TCR came from a woman between 55 and 75 years old with acute or convalescent COVID-19. CDR3 loop: CASSLTGNSGNTIYF. The CDR3 DNA follows: TGTGCCAGCAGCTTGACAGGGAACTCTGGAAACACCATATATTTT. Complete variable domain (other parts from reference TRBV7-8 and TRBJ1-3): GAGVSQSPRYKVAKRGQDVALRCDPISGHVSLFWYQQALGQGPEFLTYFQNEAQLDKSGLPSDRFFAERPEGSVSTLKIQRTQQEDSAVYLCASSLTGNSGNTIYFGEGSWLTVV.